Listed below are T cell receptor beta chains from one sample, sequenced in a study of T-cell reconstitution after alpha-beta-depleted transplantation in children. In TCRdb, the PCR reads were re-called with MiXCR into one record per CDR3 protein. The table lists more than 400,000 distinct CDR3 sequences, roughly 43% of them singletons. Sequenced here: PBMCs, sampled before TCRalphabeta/CD19-depleted stem cell transplant. The origin of the receptors is a girl aged 2 to 9 with aplastic anemia, due to receive a stem cell transplant. The CDR3 runs from the conserved cysteine through the conserved F or W. Fields, in order: V gene, D gene, clone size, J gene, CDR3 DNA, CDR3 protein. A D gene is named only where the DNA matches it firmly. Size values are once, few and many counts, or a class for expanded clones, and some rows have none.

>TRBV6-2/TRBV6-3|NA|NA|TRBJ2-1
TGTGCCAGCAGTTACGGGTGGGGCAATGAGCAGTTCTTC
CASSYGWGNEQFF
>TRBV6-1|TRBD2|NA|TRBJ2-7
TGTGCCAGCAGGGGACTAGCGGACTTCTACGAGCAGTACTTC
CASRGLADFYEQYF
>TRBV6-6|NA|NA|TRBJ2-5
TGTGCCAGCAGTAGCCTGAGGGAGACCCAGTACTTC
CASSSLRETQYF
>TRBV20-1|NA|many|TRBJ2-5
TGCAGTGTGGGGTTTCGGGAGAGCCAGTACTTC
CSVGFRESQYF
>TRBV3-1|NA|NA|TRBJ2-3
TGTGCCAGCAGGTGGGCTGACAGGTACACTAGCACAGATACGCAGTATTTT
CASRWADRYTSTDTQYF
>TRBV7-3|NA|NA|TRBJ2-1
TGTGCCAGCAGCCCCCAAGCCCCAGGCTCCTACAATGAGCAGTTCTTC
CASSPQAPGSYNEQFF
>TRBV5-4|NA|few|TRBJ2-7
TGTGCCAGCAACTCCCCCGGCTACGAGCAGTACTTC
CASNSPGYEQYF
>TRBV7-7|TRBD1|NA|TRBJ2-7
TGTGCTAGCAGGTCTGACAGGGGGGGGACCTACGAGCAGTACTTC
CASRSDRGGTYEQYF
>TRBV9|NA|few|TRBJ2-1
TGTGCCAGCAGCGTAGTATCTATCAACAATGAGCAGTTCTTC
CASSVVSINNEQFF
>TRBV12-3/TRBV12-4|NA|NA|TRBJ2-4
TGTGCCAGCACCACCATACTGACCCCGGGGAACATTCAGTACTTC
CASTTILTPGNIQYF
>TRBV29-1|NA|many|TRBJ1-1
TGCAGCGTTGAAGGCACCCGGGGCACTGAAGCTTTCTTT
CSVEGTRGTEAFF
>TRBV5-1|NA|NA|TRBJ2-7
TGCGCCAGCAGCCTGGGCGGGTCGGCCGAGCAGTACTTC
CASSLGGSAEQYF
>TRBV6-5|NA|many|TRBJ2-7
TGTGCCAGCAGTTACTACGGGACCCGCTCCGAGCAGTACTTC
CASSYYGTRSEQYF
>TRBV7-6|TRBD2|NA|TRBJ2-1
TGTGCCAGCAGCTTGGGCGGGGGATACGACGAGCAGTTCTTC
CASSLGGGYDEQFF
>TRBV20-1|NA|few|TRBJ2-5
TGCAGTGCTAGACTCTTGGGTGCGGGAAGGGAGACCCAGTACTTC
CSARLLGAGRETQYF
>TRBV20-1|TRBD1|NA|TRBJ2-1
TGCTGTGCTAGGCCTCGGACAGGGTCGAGAACATTTACGGGTGAGCAGTTCTTC
CCARPRTGSRTFTGEQFF
>TRBV7-8|NA|NA|TRBJ1-3
TGTGCCAGCAGCTCGCGGGGTGGCCTGGAGGGAAACACCATATATTTT
CASSSRGGLEGNTIYF
>TRBV20-1|NA|NA|TRBJ2-7
TGCAGTGCCCCCCCTGGGGGTTACGAGCAGTACTTC
CSAPPGGYEQYF
>TRBV5-1|TRBD2|NA|TRBJ2-1
TGCGCCAGCAGTGGGAGCGGGGGGCCTTTTAATGAGCAGTTCTTC
CASSGSGGPFNEQFF
>TRBV11-2|TRBD1|NA|TRBJ2-1
TGTGCCAGCAGCTTAGATCGTGACAGGGGGAACAATGAGCAGTTCTTC
CASSLDRDRGNNEQFF
>TRBV6-2/TRBV6-3|NA|NA|TRBJ2-7
TGTGCCAGCAGTGGCAGGGTCTACGAGCAGTACTTC
CASSGRVYEQYF
>TRBV3-1|NA|few|TRBJ2-5
TGTGCCAGCAGCCAAGACTCGGCTAGCGTCCCAGAGACCCAGTACTTC
CASSQDSASVPETQYF
>TRBV12-3/TRBV12-4|TRBD1|many|TRBJ2-7
TGTGCCAGCAGCCTGGGACAGGGGCCGGTCTACGAGCAGTACTTC
CASSLGQGPVYEQYF
>TRBV5-1|TRBD2|NA|TRBJ2-5
TGCGCCAGCAGCTTCGGGACTAGCGGCGAGACCCAGTGCTTC
CASSFGTSGETQCF
>TRBV15|NA|once|TRBJ2-1
TGTGCCACCAGCATCGGTAATGAGCAGTTCTTC
CATSIGNEQFF
>TRBV28|NA|NA|TRBJ2-3
TGTGCCAGCAGTTTCGGCAGGGAGGAATATACGCAGTATTTT
CASSFGREEYTQYF
>TRBV20-1|NA|NA|TRBJ2-1
TGCAGTGCTAGAGATCGAGTCGGGAGCCTGGACTACAATGAGCAGTTCTTC
CSARDRVGSLDYNEQFF
>TRBV9|NA|NA|TRBJ2-5
TGTGCCAGCAGCACCGGGGACAGCGGGGAGACCCAGTACTTC
CASSTGDSGETQYF
>TRBV19|NA|NA|TRBJ1-6
TGTGCCAGTAGTATAGTCCAGCAGGGGAATTCACCCCTCCACTTT
CASSIVQQGNSPLHF
>TRBV3-1|NA|NA|TRBJ1-6
TGTGCCAGCAGCCGACAGATCTATAATTCACCCCTCCACTTT
CASSRQIYNSPLHF
>TRBV7-3|NA|NA|TRBJ1-2
TGTGCCAGCAGCCCGCGAGACAACCATTATGGCTACACCTTC
CASSPRDNHYGYTF
>TRBV4-2|NA|NA|TRBJ1-1
TGTGCCAGCAGCCAAGAGGGCAGTCAGAACACTGAAGCTTTCTTT
CASSQEGSQNTEAFF
>TRBV20-1|TRBD2|once|TRBJ2-7
TGCAGTGCTAGACACGCTAGCGGGGGGGCCGTGGAGCAGTACTTC
CSARHASGGAVEQYF
>TRBV20-1|NA|many|TRBJ2-3
TGCAGTGCTTGGGCCTACACAGATACGCAGTATTTT
CSAWAYTDTQYF
>TRBV20-1|TRBD1|few|TRBJ1-5
TGCAGTGCCAGGGGGACAGGGGGAGGTTTCGGCAATCAGCCCCAGCATTTT
CSARGTGGGFGNQPQHF
>TRBV7-6|TRBD2|NA|TRBJ2-2
TGTGCCAGCAGCTCCCCGTTGGAAGTTAGCGGGAGTCACACCGGGGAGCTGTTTTTT
CASSSPLEVSGSHTGELFF
>TRBV4-1|TRBD1|many|TRBJ2-3
TGCGCCAGCAGCCCCTACCTTGGGACAGGGGCAGGAGATACGCAGTATTTT
CASSPYLGTGAGDTQYF
>TRBV20-1|NA|few|TRBJ1-2
TGCAGTGCTAGAGAATCGGGAACAGTGAACTATGGCTACACCTTC
CSARESGTVNYGYTF